This entry lists 10 T cell receptor beta chains sequenced from one sample in a study of blood T cells in healthy people across ages (dated by TCRdb to about 2015). The method was 5' RACE. TCRdb shows the sequencer as Illumina HiSeq 2500. The second PCR ran for roughly 7 to 11 cycles and used a J-beta primer mix along with a sample-barcoded 5' primer. TCRdb reprocessing: public reads trimmed at Q25 with fastp, clones called with MiXCR, in-frame beta chains kept. Rows merge per CDR3 protein into single entries with the most common DNA and genes. Recorded for this sample are 600,000 to 1,000,000 distinct CDR3 sequences; approximately 25% of them occurred a single time. The ten most abundant clones make up under 4.5% of the sample. These same records also appear under a second study, on T cells of mothers and their children.

The sample taken for sequencing was blood. These receptors all come from a boy aged 5-17 years in good health.

The gene calls are TRBV20-1 and TRBJ2-5, with 12 nucleotides matching TRBD2. The trim removed 6 bases at V and 11 bases at J, leaving 19 bases unmatched. The CDR3 loop spans 16 amino acids. From germline, CDR1 is DFQATT and CDR2 SNEGSKA (reference sequence). CDR3 DNA: TGCAGTGCCACAGGACTAGCGGGGCAACGTACTTTAGGGCAGTACTTC. Protein product: CSATGLAGQRTLGQYF.

The chain combines TRBV6-2 or TRBV6-3 with TRBJ2-3, with 10 nucleotides matching TRBD2. CDR1 is MNHEY, CDR2 SVGEGT, per germline. Trimming took 2 bases from V and 3 from J; bases not matched to a gene: 8. The CDR3 covers 17 residues. The CDR3 loop reads CASSYPSSAGGTDTQYF. The DNA for the CDR3 is TGTGCCAGCAGTTACCCCTCCTCAGCGGGGGGGACAGATACGCAGTATTTT.

This clonotype was found a few times. CDR3 sequence reads: CASSLVGKTLNEKLFF. CDR3 DNA: TGTGCCAGCAGCTTAGTTGGAAAAACCTTAAATGAAAAACTGTTTTTT. This chain connects TRBV7-9 to TRBJ1-4; D is unresolved. This CDR3 is built from 16 residues. V was trimmed by 1 base and J by 5 bases, leaving 14 bases between them. Germline V lookup: CDR1 SEHNR, CDR2 FQNEAQ (reference sequence).

The sample holds a few counts of this clonotype. The V and J genes are TRBV14 and TRBJ2-7; D unclear. CDR1 and CDR2 from the germline V gene are SGHDN and FVKESK. The CDR3 sequence is 15 residues long. The V end was cut by 1 base, the J end by 6 bases, with 16 bases between. CDR3 in DNA: TGTGCCAGCAGCCAAGTGGCCCCGATCTATGCCGAGCAGTACTTC. This codes for CASSQVAPIYAEQYF. Based on the CDR3 plus reference TRBV14 and TRBJ2-7, the full variable domain is EAGVTQFPSHSVIEKGQTVTLRCDPISGHDNLYWYRRVMGKEIKFLLHFVKESKQDESGMPNNRFLAERTGGTYSTLKVQPAELEDSGVYFCASSQVAPIYAEQYFGPGTRLTVT.

The gene calls are TRBV28 and TRBJ2-7, with no clear D. The CDR3 sequence is 12 residues long. The germline V gene has CDR1 MDHEN and CDR2 SYDVKM. The V gene lost 5 bases and the J gene lost 2 bases, with 7 bases spanning the gap. For the CDR3, the DNA is TGTGCCAGCAGTAGGTACGCCTACGAGCAGTACTTC. This codes for CASSRYAYEQYF. Full variable domain (rest looked up from reference TRBV28 and TRBJ2-7): DVKVTQSSRYLVKRTGEKVFLECVQDMDHENMFWYRQDPGLGLRLIYFSYDVKMKEKGDIPEGYSVSREKKERFSLILESASTNQTSMYLCASSRYAYEQYFGPGTRLTVT.

This clonotype was seen once. The V call is TRBV10-3, the J call TRBJ2-5, with 8 bases lining up with TRBD1. CDR1 is ENHRY, CDR2 SYGVKD, per germline. The CDR3 covers 15 residues. J gave up 2 bases and V 2 bases, and 4 bases lay outside the gene matches. CDR3 bases: TGTGCCATCAGTGAGGCCAGGGGGCATCAAGAGACCCAGTACTTC. It yields the protein CAISEARGHQETQYF.

The chain uses TRBV6-5 and TRBJ1-3, with TRBD1 as a possible D gene (5 bases). Trimming cost V 2 bases and J 2 bases, with 10 bases left between them. The CDR3 is 15 residues long. Per the germline V gene, CDR1 is MNHEY and CDR2 is SVGAGI. CDR3 in DNA: TGTGCCAGCAGTTACAGGGGCTCGGCTGGAAACACCATATATTTT. Translation: CASSYRGSAGNTIYF.

This clonotype was seen a handful of times. The gene calls are TRBV2 and TRBJ2-7; the match to TRBD2 covers 10 bases. CDR1 and CDR2 (germline): SNHLY, FYNNEI. With V trimmed by 6 bases and J by 6 bases, 11 bases remained unmatched. The CDR3 is 15 residues long. CDR3 bases: TGTGCCAGCAGAGGAACTAGCGGGACCTCTCTCGAGCAGTACTTC. As protein: CASRGTSGTSLEQYF.

This chain connects TRBV24-1 to TRBJ1-2, with D unresolved. V was pared by 3 bases and J by 4 bases, with 11 bases between. The CDR3 sequence is 14 residues long. The germline gives CDR1 KGHDR, CDR2 SFDVKD. The CDR3 coding sequence is TGTGCCACCAGTGATAGGACGGGAATCTATGGCTACACCTTC. Amino acid sequence: CATSDRTGIYGYTF.

Here the CDR3 DNA reads TGTGCCAGCAGGATGGGACAGGGGATTAATTCACCCCTCCACTTT. Translating gives CASRMGQGINSPLHF. The chain links TRBV12-3 or TRBV12-4 to TRBJ1-6, with TRBD1 identical over 10 bases. V lost 6 bases to trimming and J lost 6 bases; unmatched junction nucleotides: 5. CDR3 length equals 15 residues.